The 3 T cell receptor beta chains given below trace back to one sample, sequenced in a study of prognosis after radiotherapy for stage I lung cancer. The study amplified the TCR beta CDR3 region from genomic DNA. This amplification was carried out by two rounds of multiplex PCR. Specific primers for each TRBV and TRBJ gene were what first-round PCR used. One entry per CDR3 protein results from TCRdb running MiXCR on the multiplex PCR reads. The top ten hold 30% to 40% of the sample, which has tens of thousands of distinct CDR3 sequences, roughly 45% seen once. The material was PBMCs, obtained before or after stereotactic body radiation therapy (not recorded which). Every receptor here comes from a donor over 45 with non-small cell lung cancer.

V gene TRBV20-1 combines with J gene TRBJ2-1, with 8 bases identical to TRBD2. CDR1 is DFQATT, CDR2 SNEGSKA, per germline (reference sequence). V trimming: 3 bases; J trimming: 1 base; junction bases outside the gene matches: 5. This CDR3 comprises 15 residues. The CDR3 coding sequence is TGCAGTGCTAGCATTAGCGGGGCTTCCTACAATGAGCAGTTCTTC. Translated, it gives CSASISGASYNEQFF.

For this clonotype: This likely stems from a read error, as it lies one base from a far larger clone. V usage is TRBV6-9 and J usage is TRBJ2-2; D unclear. This CDR3 region has 13 residues. The germline V gene has CDR1 MNHGY and CDR2 SVAAGI. Trimming took off 3 bases at V and 2 bases at J, with 4 bases between the two ends. The CDR3 DNA reads as TGTGCCAGCAGTTACCCTAACACCGGGGAGCTGTTTTTT. Translated, it gives CASSYPNTGELFF.

The genes are TRBV24-1 and TRBJ2-2; 9 nucleotides match TRBD2. CDR3 length: 17 amino acids. V gave up 4 bases and J gave up 7 bases; unmatched junction bases: 12. Germline assignment: CDR1 KGHDR and CDR2 SFDVKD. CDR3: CATSDHKGGGDDGELFF. CDR3 bases: TGTGCCACCAGTGACCATAAAGGCGGGGGGGACGACGGGGAGCTGTTTTTT.